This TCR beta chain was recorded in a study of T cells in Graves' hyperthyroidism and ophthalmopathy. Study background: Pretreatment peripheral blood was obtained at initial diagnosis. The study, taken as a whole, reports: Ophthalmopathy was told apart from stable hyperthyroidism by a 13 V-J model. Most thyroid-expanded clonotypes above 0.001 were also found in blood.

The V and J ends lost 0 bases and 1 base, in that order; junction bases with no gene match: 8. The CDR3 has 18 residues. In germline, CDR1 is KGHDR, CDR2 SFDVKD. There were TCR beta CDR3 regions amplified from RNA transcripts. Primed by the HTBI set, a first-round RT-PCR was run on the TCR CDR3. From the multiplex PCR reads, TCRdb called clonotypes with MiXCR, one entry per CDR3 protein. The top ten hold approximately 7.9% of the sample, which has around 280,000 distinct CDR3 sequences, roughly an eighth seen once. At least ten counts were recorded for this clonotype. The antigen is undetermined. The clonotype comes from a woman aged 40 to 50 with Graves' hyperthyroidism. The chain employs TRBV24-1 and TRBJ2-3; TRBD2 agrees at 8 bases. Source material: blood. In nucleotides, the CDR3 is TGTGCCACCAGTGATTTGGTTAAAGCGGGAGAAGGCACAGATACGCAGTATTTT. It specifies CATSDLVKAGEGTDTQYF.